This TCR beta chain is from a study of blood T cell repertoires in COVID-19 (dated by TCRdb to about 2020). The study in broad terms: Collaborator samples came from the United States, Italy and Spain and covered acute and convalescent phases of COVID-19. The dataset comprised deeply sampled blood TCRbeta repertoires from subjects exposed to, actively infected with, or recovered from COVID-19. The repertoires were released in a freely available public database intended as a resource for research on the immune response to SARS-CoV-2. Sample metadata almost always included a de-identified subject ID, COVID-19 status, age in years and sex. The material from the prospective study consisted of cDNA or gDNA derived from T cells, B-cell-depleted T cells, or PBMCs. The samples were drawn from two sources: the first 160 participants of the ongoing ImmuneRACE study, and 1,000 to 1,500 subjects contributed by 6 global collaborators. Where HLA class I and class II types were available, the types were taken from metadata supplied by the sample provider, not from assay-based typing. What the work shows at the level of the full study, not this receptor alone: The amount of clinical and demographic metadata varied by source and participant and was provided uncurated.

With regard to this clone: Its antigen is currently not known. The sample holds no much larger clone one base away, and base qualities are not on file.

The immunoSEQ Assay, a bias-controlled multiplex PCR, was used to amplify TCRbeta CDR3 regions from genomic DNA. As for how the authors treated the data: The number of nucleated cells in each sample was estimated from the amplification of reference gene primers within the assay. Sequence reads were collapsed and filtered to measure the absolute abundance of every unique TCRbeta CDR3 rearrangement. For each sample, productive Simpson clonality was calculated by taking the square root of Simpson's diversity index across productive rearrangements. In its TCRdb copy, this immuneACCESS table keeps in-frame sequences only and misses some clones. Where compared with another copy, unresolved V genes explain less than half of these, and the others have no known cause. That table is the source of V, J and clone size, and D and trimming were worked out from the DNA. This sample gives about 410,000 clones in total; 89% of them show up just once. The top ten constitute around 1.5% of the sample.

One collaborating source in Seattle enrolled patients during active infection and followed them longitudinally through the course of disease. Each collaborating institution followed its own protocols to collect whole blood in K2EDTA tubes. Collaborator samples were shipped for TCRbeta analysis as frozen whole blood, isolated PBMCs, or DNA extracted from either sample type. V and J are truncated by 3 bases and 1 base respectively, leaving an intervening sequence of 6 bases. Reading the germline V gene gives CDR1 MNHNS and CDR2 SASEGT. Counted from cysteine to phenylalanine, this CDR3 has 13 amino acids. Solely the CDR3 DNA is kept, with 39 bases framed from the first base.

Recombination connected TRBV6-1 to TRBJ2-5; confidence is insufficient to name the D gene. The sample taken for sequencing was peripheral blood. This receptor was taken from a woman aged 40 to 50 with COVID-19, enrolled during active disease. The DNA sequence is given as TGTGCCAGCAGTGATCAGCGCCAAGAGACCCAGTACTTC. The resulting protein is CASSDQRQETQYF.